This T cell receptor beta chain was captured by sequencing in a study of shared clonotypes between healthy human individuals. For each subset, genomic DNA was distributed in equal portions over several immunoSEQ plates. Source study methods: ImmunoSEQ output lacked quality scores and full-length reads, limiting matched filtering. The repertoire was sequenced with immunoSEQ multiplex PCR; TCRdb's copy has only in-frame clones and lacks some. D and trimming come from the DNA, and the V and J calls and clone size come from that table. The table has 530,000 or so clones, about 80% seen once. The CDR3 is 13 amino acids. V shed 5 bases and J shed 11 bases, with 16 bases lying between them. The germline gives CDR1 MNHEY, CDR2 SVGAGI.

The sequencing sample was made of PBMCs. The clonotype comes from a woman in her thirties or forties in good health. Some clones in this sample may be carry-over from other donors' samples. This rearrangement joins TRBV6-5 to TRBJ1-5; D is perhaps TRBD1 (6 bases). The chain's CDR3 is CASSRTERKAQHF. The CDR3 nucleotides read TGTGCCAGCAGTCGGACAGAGAGGAAGGCCCAGCATTTT.